This TCR beta chain was recovered during a study of regulatory T cells in long-lasting Graves disease. About the research overall: The antithyroid drugs taken by newly diagnosed Graves' patients had been used for under 3 months.

This clonotype was counted at least ten times. Germline CDR1 and CDR2: MNHEY and SMNVEV (reference sequence). This CDR3 is built from 14 residues. V was trimmed by 11 bases and J by 2 bases, leaving 19 bases between them. Arm-PCR with iRepertoire HTBI primers amplified the CDR3 regions for these TCR beta libraries. TCRdb fed the multiplex PCR reads into MiXCR, producing one record per CDR3 protein. The sample has a few hundred thousand distinct CDR3 sequences, approximately 12% seen once. Time point reported: newly diagnosed GD, antithyroid drugs for less than 3 months. RNA from PBMCs was the source of the TCR library. The diagnosis of Graves' disease used American Thyroid Association guidelines. These data were also reused for a study on T cells in Graves' hyperthyroidism and ophthalmopathy.

The origin of this receptor is a woman aged 18 to 35 with Graves disease. This specimen consisted of peripheral blood mononuclear cells (PBMCs), obtained at new diagnosis, from a patient treated with antithyroid drugs. This chain connects TRBV27 to TRBJ2-7; D might be TRBD1 or TRBD2, each matching 5 bases. CDR3 nucleotide sequence: TGTGCCCATAAAATACGAGGGGAACCCTACGAGCAGTACTTC. Translation gives CAHKIRGEPYEQYF.